Here is one T cell receptor (beta chain) with its context. The data derive from a study of control samples from healthy donors and cancer patients. Assay used: immunoSEQ multiplex PCR; TCRdb lists only in-frame clones, some missing. The sample shows under 75,000 clones, 90% of them seen only once. V was pared by 1 base and J by 8 bases, with 6 bases between. There are 12 residues in the CDR3. Germline CDR1 reads LNHDA; CDR2 reads SQIVND (reference sequence). The sequenced sample was PBMCs. The sequence came from a woman in her forties or fifties with colorectal cancer. This chain connects TRBV19 to TRBJ2-1; D remains unclear. The CDR3 sequence is CASSIAGDEQFF. As DNA, the CDR3 is TGTGCCAGTAGTATAGCTGGAGATGAGCAGTTCTTC.